The 2 T cell receptor beta chains below come from one sample, sequenced in a study of preoperative IRX-2 immunotherapy in early breast cancer. Treatment specified: preoperative locoregional IRX-2 cytokine immunotherapy. TCRdb keeps only in-frame clones here, not all; method: immunoSEQ multiplex PCR. The sample shows about 62,000 clones, less than 95% of them seen only once. The sample here was taken from a patient treated with IRX-2 immunotherapy. These receptors came from a human donor with breast cancer.

The V gene is TRBV6-6, the J gene TRBJ1-1, with a tentative D call TRBD1 (6 bases). The CDR3 has 16 amino acids. Looked up from germline, CDR1 is MNHNY and CDR2 is SVGAGI (reference sequence). The V end lost 2 bases, the J end lost 0 bases, and 13 bases lay between the germline ends. This chain's CDR3 is CASSYLLTGLNTEAFF. The CDR3, as DNA: TGTGCCAGCAGTTACCTTCTTACAGGGTTGAACACTGAAGCTTTCTTT.

The CDR3 loop is CASSLDGLRSYGYTF. The DNA of the CDR3 is TGCGCCAGCAGCTTGGATGGGCTTCGGAGCTATGGCTACACCTTC. This chain links TRBV5-1 with TRBJ1-2; D is uncertain. Germline loops: CDR1 SGHRS, CDR2 YFSETQ. The CDR3 sequence is 15 residues long. V was cut by 0 bases and J by 4 bases, with 13 bases left in between. Full variable domain (remainder filled in from reference TRBV5-1 and TRBJ1-2): KAGVTQTPRYLIKTRGQQVTLSCSPISGHRSVSWYQQTPGQGLQFLFEYFSETQRNKGNFPGRFSGRQFSNSRSEMNVSTLELGDSALYLCASSLDGLRSYGYTFGSGTRLTVV.